This is a list of T cell receptor beta chains from one sample in a study of shared clonotypes between healthy human individuals. The assay was immunoSEQ multiplex PCR, and TCRdb's table has in-frame clones only and misses some. The data contain more than 2 million clones, almost 96% of them singletons. The sample consisted of naive CD4+ T cells sorted from blood. Source of these receptors: a man between 18 and 29 years old in good health. CDR3s include the opening cysteine and the closing phenylalanine or tryptophan. The order of the fields is D gene, clone size, V gene, J gene, CDR3 protein, CDR3 DNA. D genes are given only for firm matches. Clone size is given for some rows only: seen once, a few or many times, or a class if the clone is expanded.

>.|once|TRBV10-3|TRBJ2-5
CAAGVGVGQETQYF
TGTGCCGCAGGCGTGGGGGTGGGACAAGAGACCCAGTACTTC
>TRBD2|.|TRBV18|TRBJ2-7
CASFLADSYEQYF
TGTGCCAGCTTTCTAGCGGACTCCTACGAGCAGTACTTC
>.|.|TRBV19|TRBJ1-1
CASSKQTLNTEAFF
TGTGCCAGTAGTAAGCAGACACTGAACACTGAAGCTTTCTTT
>.|.|TRBV28|TRBJ1-1
CAIFTNTEAFF
TGTGCCATTTTTACTAACACTGAAGCTTTCTTT
>.|.|TRBV18|TRBJ1-1
CASSPPNRVGDTEAFF
TGTGCCAGCTCACCACCGAACAGGGTGGGGGACACTGAAGCTTTCTTT
>.|.|TRBV6-5|TRBJ1-2
CASSYSEETYTF
TGTGCCAGCAGTTACTCGGAGGAGACCTACACCTTC
>.|.|TRBV2|TRBJ2-1
CASSSESSYNEQFF
TGTGCCAGCAGTTCAGAGAGCTCCTACAATGAGCAGTTCTTC
>.|.|TRBV2|TRBJ1-1
CASSLKGGVTEAFF
TGTGCCAGCAGCCTCAAAGGGGGGGTCACTGAAGCTTTCTTT
>TRBD2|.|TRBV6-5|TRBJ2-7
CASSYARGASYEQYF
TGTGCCAGCAGTTACGCGCGGGGGGCCTCCTACGAGCAGTACTTC
>.|.|TRBV7-2|TRBJ1-1
CASSFWGAAEAFF
TGTGCCAGCAGCTTCTGGGGGGCCGCTGAAGCTTTCTTT
>TRBD2|.|TRBV7-7|TRBJ2-1
CASSLDGGGGNEQFF
TGTGCTAGCAGCTTAGATGGTGGGGGGGGAAATGAGCAGTTCTTC
>.|.|TRBV7-9|TRBJ1-1
CASSPQGNTEAFF
TGTGCCAGCAGCCCGCAGGGAAACACTGAAGCTTTCTTT
>.|.|TRBV7-7|TRBJ2-1
CASSPAERTLYNEQFF
TGTGCTAGCAGCCCCGCCGAGCGGACCTTATACAATGAGCAGTTCTTC
>.|.|TRBV4-3|TRBJ1-2
CASSQARRDANYGYTF
TGCGCCAGCAGCCAAGCCCGAAGGGACGCTAACTATGGCTACACCTTC
>TRBD1|.|TRBV7-9|TRBJ1-2
CASSLAALQGAYGYTF
TGTGCCAGCAGCTTAGCGGCCCTACAGGGGGCCTATGGCTACACCTTC
>TRBD1|.|TRBV7-4|TRBJ2-7
CASSPRDRVITYEQYF
TGTGCCAGCAGCCCGCGGGACAGGGTGATCACCTACGAGCAGTACTTC
>.|.|TRBV7-9|TRBJ1-2
CASSSGPGGLRLYGYTF
TGTGCCAGCAGCTCTGGACCCGGAGGGCTACGGCTCTATGGCTACACCTTC
>.|.|TRBV5-1|TRBJ1-1
CASTPGPGKGNTEAFF
TGCGCCAGCACCCCGGGCCCAGGGAAGGGGAACACTGAAGCTTTCTTT
>.|.|TRBV27|TRBJ2-7
CASSLSRAPGEQYF
TGTGCCAGCAGTTTATCCCGGGCCCCGGGGGAGCAGTACTTC
>.|.|TRBV28|TRBJ2-7
CASSLNPGSYEQYF
TGTGCCAGCAGTTTAAACCCAGGGTCCTACGAGCAGTACTTC
>.|.|TRBV10-3|TRBJ2-5
CAISGGVAVETQYF
TGTGCCATCAGTGGTGGAGTAGCAGTGGAGACCCAGTACTTC
>.|once|TRBV14|TRBJ2-2
CASSQVRVGTGELFF
TGTGCCAGCAGCCAAGTTAGGGTTGGGACCGGGGAGCTGTTTTTT
>TRBD1|once|TRBV6-5|TRBJ2-7
CASSLTGVEQYF
TGTGCCAGCAGCCTGACAGGGGTCGAGCAGTACTTC
>.|.|TRBV28|TRBJ1-6
CASRAGSYNSPLHF
TGTGCCAGCAGGGCGGGCTCCTATAATTCACCCCTCCACTTT
>.|.|TRBV19|TRBJ1-1
CASTPGGNKAEAFF
TGTGCCAGTACCCCGGGGGGGAATAAGGCTGAAGCTTTCTTT